This T cell receptor (beta chain) was observed in a study of immune evolution from preneoplasia to lung adenocarcinoma. Only in-frame clones appear in the TCRdb table, and some are missing; sequencing was by immunoSEQ multiplex PCR. This table has 15,000 or so clones, 81% appearing once. Deletions cut 4 bases from V and 5 bases from J, with 7 bases between. Germline V CDR1 and CDR2: SGHVS, FQNEAQ. CDR3 length: 12 amino acids. Between about 2013 and 2018, patients underwent resection in Japan or China. The chain uses TRBV7-8 and TRBJ2-3; D not certain. Sequencing was performed on FFPE minimally invasive lung adenocarcinoma tissue. This clonotype was sampled from a person aged 60-79 years with lung adenocarcinoma. The CDR3 nucleotides are TGTGCCAGCAGCTGGCGAGGAGATACGCAGTATTTT. Its protein product is CASSWRGDTQYF.